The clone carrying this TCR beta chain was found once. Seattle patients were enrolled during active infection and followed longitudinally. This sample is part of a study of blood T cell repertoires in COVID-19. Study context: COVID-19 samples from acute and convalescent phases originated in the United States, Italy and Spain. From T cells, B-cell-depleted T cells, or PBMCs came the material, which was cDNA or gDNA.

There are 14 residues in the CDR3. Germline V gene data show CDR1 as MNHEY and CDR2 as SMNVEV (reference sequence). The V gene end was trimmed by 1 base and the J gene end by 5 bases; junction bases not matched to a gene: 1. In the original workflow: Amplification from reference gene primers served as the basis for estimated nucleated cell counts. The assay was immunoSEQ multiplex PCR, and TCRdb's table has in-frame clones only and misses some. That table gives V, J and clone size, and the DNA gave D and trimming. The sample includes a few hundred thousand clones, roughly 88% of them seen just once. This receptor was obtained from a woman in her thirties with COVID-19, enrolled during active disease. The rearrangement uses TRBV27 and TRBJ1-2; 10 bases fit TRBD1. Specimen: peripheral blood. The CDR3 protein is CASSLWDRGYGYTF. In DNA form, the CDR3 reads TGTGCCAGCAGTTTATGGGACAGGGGATATGGCTACACCTTC.